This T cell receptor (beta chain) stems from a study of control samples from healthy donors and cancer patients. The data were produced by immunoSEQ multiplex PCR, yet TCRdb's version contains in-frame clones alone and is incomplete. The table includes about 80,000 clones, around 92% detected once. The CDR3 is 12 residues long. Germline assignment: CDR1 KGHSH and CDR2 LQKENI. V shed 2 bases and J shed 4 bases, with 5 bases lying between them. This chain connects TRBV18 to TRBJ1-1; D uncertain. The material sequenced was blood. The source of this sequence is a man aged 45-65 years in good health. CDR3 DNA: TGTGCCAGCTCACCAGACTCCACTGAAGCTTTCTTT. It codes for CASSPDSTEAFF. Using reference TRBV18 and TRBJ1-1 for the parts outside the CDR3, the full variable domain is NAGVMQNPRHLVRRRGQEARLRCSPMKGHSHVYWYRQLPEEGLKFMVYLQKENIIDESGMPKERFSAEFPKEGPSILRIQQVVRGDSAAYFCASSPDSTEAFFGQGTRLTVV.